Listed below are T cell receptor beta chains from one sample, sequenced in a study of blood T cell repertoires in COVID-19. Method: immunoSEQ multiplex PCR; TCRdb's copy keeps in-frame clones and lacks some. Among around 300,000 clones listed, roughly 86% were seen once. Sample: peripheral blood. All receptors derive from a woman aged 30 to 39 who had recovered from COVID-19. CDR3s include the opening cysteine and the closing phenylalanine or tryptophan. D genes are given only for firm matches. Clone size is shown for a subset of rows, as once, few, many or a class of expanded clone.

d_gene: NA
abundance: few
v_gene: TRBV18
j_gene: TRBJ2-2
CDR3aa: CASLPQVGGTGELFF
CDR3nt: TGTGCCAGCTTACCCCAGGTCGGGGGCACCGGGGAGCTGTTTTTT

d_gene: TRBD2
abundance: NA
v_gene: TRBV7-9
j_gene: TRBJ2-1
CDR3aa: CASSSRGSSYNEQFF
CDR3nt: TGTGCCAGCAGCTCGCGGGGGAGCTCCTACAATGAGCAGTTCTTC

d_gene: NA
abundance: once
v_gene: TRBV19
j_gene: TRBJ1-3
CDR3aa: CASSIKGRASSGNTIYF
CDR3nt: TGTGCCAGTAGTATCAAGGGGAGGGCAAGCTCTGGAAACACCATATATTTT

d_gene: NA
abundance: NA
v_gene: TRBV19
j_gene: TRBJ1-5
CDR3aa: CASSSYRDQPQHF
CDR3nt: TGTGCCAGTAGTAGTTACAGGGATCAGCCCCAGCATTTT

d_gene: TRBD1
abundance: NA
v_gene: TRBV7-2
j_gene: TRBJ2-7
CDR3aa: CASSPGTGGDEQYF
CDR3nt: TGTGCCAGCAGCCCGGGGACAGGGGGCGACGAGCAGTACTTC

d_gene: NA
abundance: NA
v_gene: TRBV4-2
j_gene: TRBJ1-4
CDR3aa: CASSQVRGDEKLFF
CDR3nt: TGTGCCAGCAGCCAAGTCAGGGGCGATGAAAAACTGTTTTTT

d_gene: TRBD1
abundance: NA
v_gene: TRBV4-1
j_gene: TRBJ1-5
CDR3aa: CASSLLQGASVSQPQHF
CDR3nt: TGCGCCAGCAGCCTACTGCAGGGGGCGAGTGTAAGTCAGCCCCAGCATTTT

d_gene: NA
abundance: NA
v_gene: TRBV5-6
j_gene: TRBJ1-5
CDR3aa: CASSRGGVNSNQPQHF
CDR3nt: TGTGCCAGCAGCCGGGGAGGGGTGAATAGCAATCAGCCCCAGCATTTT

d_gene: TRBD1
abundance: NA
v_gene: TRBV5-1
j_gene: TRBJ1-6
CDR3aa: CASSEGQGYSPLHF
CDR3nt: TGCGCCAGCAGCGAGGGACAGGGTTATTCACCCCTCCACTTT

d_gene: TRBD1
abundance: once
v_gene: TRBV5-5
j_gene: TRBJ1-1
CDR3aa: CASSLAWVGQGSYEAFF
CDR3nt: TGTGCCAGCAGCTTGGCCTGGGTGGGACAGGGAAGCTACGAAGCTTTCTTT

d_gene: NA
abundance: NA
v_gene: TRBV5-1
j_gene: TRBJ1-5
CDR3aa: CASSLDTGTSQPQHF
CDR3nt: TGCGCCAGCAGCTTGGATACGGGGACAAGTCAGCCCCAGCATTTT

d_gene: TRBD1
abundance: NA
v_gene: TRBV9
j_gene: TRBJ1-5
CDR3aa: CASSVDPGGQPQHF
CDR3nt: TGTGCCAGCAGCGTAGACCCAGGGGGACAGCCCCAGCATTTT

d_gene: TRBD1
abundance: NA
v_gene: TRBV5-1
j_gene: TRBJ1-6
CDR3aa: CASSMEGGVVNSPLHF
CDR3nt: TGCGCCAGCAGCATGGAAGGGGGCGTCGTGAATTCACCCCTCCACTTT

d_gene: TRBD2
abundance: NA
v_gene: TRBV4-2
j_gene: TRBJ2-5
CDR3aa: CASSLGTSGQETQYF
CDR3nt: TGTGCCAGCAGCCTCGGGACTAGCGGACAAGAGACCCAGTACTTC

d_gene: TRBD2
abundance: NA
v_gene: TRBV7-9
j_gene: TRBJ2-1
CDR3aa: CASSPRTSGGSSYNEQFF
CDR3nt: TGTGCCAGCAGCCCTCGGACTAGCGGGGGTAGCTCCTACAATGAGCAGTTCTTC